This T cell receptor beta chain derives from a study of cytomegalovirus exposure and HLA in healthy donors (TCRdb year 2017). For context, the study as a whole: According to an earlier analysis of several hundred of the donors, some 170 million T cells yielded some 120 million unique TCR beta sequences and 250 to 350 Gb of sequence data. HLA typing covered class I and class II loci at four-digit resolution. All discovery cohort repertoires had been generated on a single sequencing platform. Rather than using new phenotypic data, the later analysis identified candidate immune exposures from TCR beta sequences and from how often those sequences occurred across donors. A separate validation cohort of approximately 130 different subjects was used in addition to the 666-subject first cohort. A later analysis re-analyzed previously published TCR beta repertoires from 600 to 850 donors and added high-resolution HLA genotyping to study TCR occurrence patterns. Approximately 330 gigabases of sequencing data and around 80 million unique TCR sequences made up an early release that covered approximately 700 HLA-typed donors. To decide whether each TCR beta V gene segment behaved as functional or pseudogenic, an earlier analysis of some 540 of the donors relied on high-throughput TCR beta sequencing. On average, around 200,000 unique TCR beta nucleotide sequences were sequenced per donor among 398 genotyped donors of the cohort, with roughly a sixth of those sequences being non-productive. In a later genetic analysis, genome-wide SNP genotypes for about 55% of the 666 donors were used, and that subset was treated as a discovery cohort. Using immunosequencing, the study profiled T cell repertoires from around 680 subjects and related those repertoires to cytomegalovirus serostatus. Donor age, sex, ethnicity and CMV serostatus were compiled alongside the repertoire data. Because of strong linkage in the cohort, roughly 5 DR-DQ haplotypes were treated as single units for association and clustering. The genetic ancestry cluster associated with self-reported Caucasian donors included roughly four fifths of the approximately 400 genotyped donors. Typing coverage varied by locus: about 620-630 donors for A, B, C, DRB1 and DQB1; roughly 510 for DQA1; 600 to 610 for DPA1; around 450 for DPB1. The study aimed to test whether cataloging public T cell receptors could reveal signatures of past pathogen exposure. To predict cytomegalovirus infection status, the study combined high-throughput TCR immunosequencing, statistical association of individual TCRs with disease status, and machine learning.

This clone appeared once. The specificity of this receptor is unknown. Qualities for individual bases were not recorded, and no much larger clone is one base off. From the cysteine up to the phenylalanine, the CDR3 has a length of 13 residues. Of all the DNA, just the CDR3 is kept, 39 bases in frame from base 1. In total, approximately 700 healthy bone marrow donors made up the cohort. All cohort members were sampled while nominally healthy, although unrecorded immune exposures were likely present. The donor tested CMV seronegative, placing the donor among the 352 seronegative members of the cohort. A peripheral blood sample was provided by each donor, and peripheral blood mononuclear cells were used for TCR beta sequencing. Genomic DNA extraction from the blood cell samples was performed with the Qiagen DNeasy Blood Extraction Kit. The library was prepared using the immunoSEQ multiplex PCR assay. For the multiplex PCR, a mixture combining 60 forward primers for TCR Vbeta segments and 13 reverse primers for TCR Jbeta segments was used. A multiplex PCR assay on genomic DNA amplified the CDR3 region of rearranged TCR beta genes. On the Illumina HiSeq System, the amplified TCR beta libraries were sequenced as 87-base-pair reads. The authors processed their data as follows. A later analysis counted some 74 million unique TCR beta chains across the 666 repertoires, and around 9.9 million of these chains were shared by at least two donors. Raw reads were error-corrected and collapsed into unique sequences by a nearest-neighbor algorithm in which closely related sequences were merged to remove PCR and sequencing errors. V, D and J gene segments were assigned by aligning CDR3 sequences to IMGT reference sequences. For a sequence to be retained, a match of at least six nucleotides was required to both a V gene segment and a J gene segment. Rearrangements were called productive when the CDR3 lacked stop codons and stayed in frame with V and J; all others were non-productive. Following IMGT convention, CDR3 was defined as the stretch from the second conserved V-encoded cysteine up to the conserved J-encoded phenylalanine. Sequences without an unambiguous match to a single V gene segment were excluded from the earlier analysis of a few hundred of the donors. An earlier analysis of 500 to 700 of the donors classified V segments as functional when productive rearrangements were above 56.7% and as segregating when the standard deviation between donors was above 5%. A statistical classification framework was built to diagnose cytomegalovirus status from the catalog of TCR beta chain sequences. A later analysis assigned V and J genes by comparing TCR nucleotide sequences with IMGT/GENE-DB human TR gene sequences. A later analysis assigned CDR3 sequences and most-parsimonious VDJ recombination scenarios with the TCRdist pipeline. In a later analysis, each TCR beta chain was defined by its CDR3 amino acid sequence together with its V-gene family, and reads without a unique V-gene family were excluded. In a later analysis, several hundred highly shared, low-generation-probability nucleotide sequences were removed to address suspected cross-contamination and a sequencing artifact. In a later analysis, a clonal expansion index for each public chain was calculated from normalized within-repertoire ranks of inferred template counts. In a later analysis, generation probabilities were computed using a VDJ recombination model fitted to out-of-frame rearrangements, and the results were checked against IGoR. A later analysis scored TCR-TCR, TCR-HLA and TCR-CMV co-occurrence with hypergeometric tests, applying a repertoire-size bias correction to TCR pairs. To estimate false discovery rates, a later analysis permuted the HLA or CMV assignments 20 times. In a later analysis, co-occurring TCRs were grouped using DBSCAN, and TCRdist sequence similarity was added for clustering within HLA-allele-positive subsets. For co-occurrence clustering, repertoires with fewer than 30,000 or more than 120,000 public chains were excluded, along with several repertoires with anomalous nucleotide sharing. Drawn from immuneACCESS, this table holds only the in-frame rearrangements with V and J called that TCRdb kept. Clones are partly lost; checked studies trace under half to an unresolved V gene and leave the rest unexplained. That table gives V, J and clone size, and the DNA gave D and trimming. Here the sample has about 150,000 clones; around 74% occur a single time. 2.8% of the sample is taken by the ten largest.

Here is what the overall study found, with its caveats: A total of 150 to 200 TCR beta chains were listed by the study as associated with cytomegalovirus. In both the original and validation cohorts, the classifier was reported to diagnose cytomegalovirus status with high specificity and sensitivity. According to a later analysis, most CMV-associated TCR beta chains appeared to be HLA-restricted, and the HLA associations seemed to be driven largely by CMV exposure. The cohort was sequenced for TCR beta chains only, and without alpha or paired-chain data the features that could be detected were limited. In vitro tests confirmed that a few of the cytomegalovirus-associated TCR beta chains recognize cytomegalovirus antigens. The authors suggested that the approach could potentially be extended to other disease states and immunological phenotypes. According to a later analysis, parvovirus B19, influenza, CMV and Epstein-Barr virus appeared linked to several top co-occurrence clusters. Some IMGT-functional V segments, including TRBV6-2 and TRBV6-3, could not be distinguished by the 87-base-pair reads and were therefore excluded. Linkage disequilibrium might explain the correlated functional status among segregating V segments, but an unknown experimental factor could not be ruled out. Compared with the roughly 600-donor mean, donors in an Asian-associated ancestry cluster had fewer N-insertions in productive TCRs, according to a later genetic analysis. In a later analysis, the rate of TCR association differed among HLA loci, with DRB1 alleles having the most associated TCRs and HLA-C alleles having the fewest. While some public TCRs were present in many individuals, most TCR sequences turned up only very rarely across donors. In an earlier analysis of approximately 590 of the donors, most TCR beta V segments were observed in productive rearrangements about 90% or about 30% of the time, broadly matching IMGT annotations. Because HLA typing was missing for some donors at each locus, association tests included only the typed subset. In a later analysis, HLA-associated TCR beta chains were found to be more clonally expanded and to have lower generation probabilities than equally common non-associated chains. Assigning TCR associations to individual alleles was difficult when HLA alleles, especially DR and DQ, strongly co-occurred. At a false discovery rate of 0.05, a later analysis linked some 17,000 TCR beta sequences to specific HLA alleles. V-gene and J-gene trimming of TCR beta chains was associated with a missense DCLRE1C variant in a later genetic analysis, and the association was replicated in an independent cohort. A cluster of highly shared sequence variants was judged likely to be a technical artifact of the sequencing pipeline. Immune exposure information for the cohort was limited to CMV serostatus. The earlier analysis of nearly 600 of the donors excluded around 17 rarely observed V segments, including chromosome 9 orphons, because counts were too low. A further reported finding was that TCR beta sequences accurately predicted the HLA-A and HLA-B alleles for most subjects in the first cohort. Roughly uniform sequencing depth across donors was assumed in presence/absence analyses, although this assumption may not hold.

Sequencing was carried out using PBMCs. This TCR came from a man younger than 35 in good health and CMV-seronegative. The chain employs TRBV21-1 and TRBJ1-6. TRBV21-1 is a listed pseudogene. The DNA sequence is as follows: TGTGCCAGCAGCCGTCAGGAGGGCTCACCCCTCCACTTT. Its protein product is CASSRQEGSPLHF.